The clone carrying this TCR beta chain was seen more than once but under ten times. The germline V gene encodes CDR1 SGDLS and CDR2 YYNGEE. The CDR3 covers 15 residues. The germline V and J ends were trimmed by 0 bases and 1 base, with 9 bases remaining between them. Researchers prepared the TCRbeta library using unique molecular identifiers, the study reports. TCRdb itself ran the PCR reads through MiXCR, one entry per CDR3 protein. The data hold about 500,000 distinct CDR3 sequences, with 30% to 35% observed a single time. The source of the sample is a study of T-cell reconstitution after alpha-beta-depleted transplantation in children.

The chain links TRBV9 to TRBJ2-3; tentatively, D is TRBD1 (5 bases). Here the sequenced sample was PBMCs from the stem cell graft donor, taken from the stem cell graft. This TCR was recovered from a human donor who donated a stem cell graft to a child with aplastic anemia. This CDR3 is CASSVETDRTDTQYF. The CDR3 DNA reads as TGTGCCAGCAGCGTAGAGACAGACCGCACAGATACGCAGTATTTT.